This T cell receptor (beta chain) comes out of a study of blood T cell repertoires in COVID-19 (dated by TCRdb to the early 2020s). Some background on the complete study: Samples covering the acute and convalescent phases of COVID-19 were provided by collaborators in the United States, Italy and Spain. The prospective study material was composed of cDNA or gDNA derived from T cells, B-cell-depleted T cells, or PBMCs. The dataset comprised deeply sampled blood TCRbeta repertoires from subjects exposed to, actively infected with, or recovered from COVID-19. The repertoires were made available in a free public database intended to serve as a resource for research on the immune response to SARS-CoV-2. The samples were drawn from the first 160 participants of the ongoing ImmuneRACE study and from 1,254 subjects provided by 6 global collaborators. The sample metadata nearly always contained a de-identified subject ID, COVID-19 status, age in years and sex. Where available, HLA class I and class II types were taken from metadata supplied by the sample provider and were not determined by assay-based typing. What the study reported, not specific to this receptor: Clinical and demographic metadata were provided uncurated, with the amount varying by source and participant.

A word on this clone: It has no known antigen specificity. No base qualities exist here, and no much larger clone lies one base off it.

One collaborating source in Seattle enrolled patients while the patients were actively infected and followed the patients over time throughout the course of disease. Whole blood was collected in K2EDTA tubes by collaborating institutions according to the institutions' own protocols. Collaborator samples were shipped for TCRbeta analysis as frozen whole blood, isolated PBMCs, or DNA extracted from either sample type. The immunoSEQ Assay, a bias-controlled multiplex PCR, was used to amplify TCRbeta CDR3 regions from genomic DNA. The original pipeline was this. The number of nucleated cells in each sample was estimated by amplification of reference gene primers within the assay. To quantify the absolute abundance of each unique TCRbeta CDR3 rearrangement, sequence reads were collapsed and filtered. For each sample, productive Simpson clonality was calculated as the square root of Simpson's diversity index over productive rearrangements. What TCRdb holds here is the immuneACCESS table cut down to in-frame rearrangements. Part of the clones is not present; checked against another copy, under half of the missing clones reflect an unresolved V gene, and the others are unexplained. V and J calls and clone size come straight from that table; D and trimming were deduced from the DNA. The sample data list some 300,000 clones, and 90% of these were observed just once. Of the sample, around 0.97% is held by the ten largest clones.

For CDR1 and CDR2, the germline V gene lists SGHTA and FQGNSA. V loses 1 base, J loses 0 bases, and the germline ends lie 12 bases apart. Spanning cysteine to phenylalanine, the CDR3 consists of 16 amino acids. Kept here is only the CDR3 DNA, which spans 48 bases and is read in frame from base 1. The sample taken for sequencing was peripheral blood. Recombination connected TRBV7-2 to TRBJ1-1; no D segment can be confidently identified. The TCR originated in a woman aged 40 to 50 with COVID-19, enrolled during active disease. The DNA sequence is as follows: TGTGCCAGCAGCTTAGTGTTTGCGGCTGTGAACACTGAAGCTTTCTTT. This is translated as CASSLVFAAVNTEAFF.